These T cell receptor beta chains were read from a single sample in a study of shared clonotypes between healthy human individuals. The data were produced by immunoSEQ multiplex PCR, yet TCRdb's version contains in-frame clones alone and is incomplete. The profile shows 2 million to 2.5 million clones, 85% to 95% of them singletons. Sequenced sample: naive CD4+ T cells sorted from blood. Receptors originate from a man younger than 30 in good health. The CDR3 runs from the conserved cysteine through the conserved F or W. D genes are given only for firm matches. Clone size is stated in some rows and not others, as once, few, many or a class when expanded.

cdr3_aa	cdr3_nt	d_call	v_call	clone_size	j_call
CASGGVVNDYGYTF	TGTGCCAGCGGGGGCGTGGTAAACGACTATGGCTACACCTTC	NA	TRBV27	NA	TRBJ1-2
CASSLSGSGQFTDTQYF	TGTGCCAGCAGTTTAAGTGGCAGCGGACAGTTCACAGATACGCAGTATTTT	NA	TRBV28	once	TRBJ2-3
CASSLEQLDGYTF	TGTGCCAGCAGCTTGGAGCAGCTAGATGGCTACACCTTC	NA	TRBV5-6	NA	TRBJ1-2
CASSYDRLVNEQFF	TGTGCCAGCAGCTACGACAGGCTGGTCAATGAGCAGTTCTTC	NA	TRBV7-3	NA	TRBJ2-1
CASSPSPSNTGELFF	TGTGCCAGCTCACCAAGTCCTAGCAATACCGGGGAGCTGTTTTTT	NA	TRBV18	NA	TRBJ2-2
CASTSSTGLEQYF	TGTGCCAGCACATCCTCCACGGGCCTCGAGCAGTACTTC	NA	TRBV7-2	few	TRBJ2-7
CASRPGTGGFYEQYF	TGTGCCAGCAGGCCGGGGACAGGGGGCTTCTACGAGCAGTACTTC	TRBD1	TRBV6-5	NA	TRBJ2-7
CASSLSTTYEQYF	TGTGCCAGCAGCCTGTCGACTACTTACGAGCAGTACTTC	NA	TRBV7-9	NA	TRBJ2-7
CASSLGAKRGNTEAFF	TGTGCCAGCAGCTTAGGGGCGAAGCGGGGGAACACTGAAGCTTTCTTT	NA	TRBV7-2	NA	TRBJ1-1
CASSSSRDRVRGNGYTF	TGTGCCAGCAGCTCTTCCCGGGACAGGGTTCGAGGGAACGGCTACACCTTC	TRBD1	TRBV7-2	NA	TRBJ1-2
CSVTGFMNTEAFF	TGCAGCGTCACAGGGTTTATGAACACTGAAGCTTTCTTT	NA	TRBV29-1	NA	TRBJ1-1
CASSSTGQGFGNTIYF	TGCGCCAGCAGCTCCACCGGACAGGGATTCGGAAACACCATATATTTT	TRBD1	TRBV5-1	NA	TRBJ1-3
CASSPLTSDGEQFF	TGTGCCAGCTCACCCCTCACTTCGGATGGTGAGCAGTTCTTC	NA	TRBV18	NA	TRBJ2-1
CASSGGQTQNKPQHF	TGTGCCAGCAGTGGGGGACAGACCCAAAATAAGCCCCAGCATTTT	TRBD1	TRBV28	NA	TRBJ1-5
CASRDITGGYGYTF	TGTGCCAGCAGGGACATTACAGGGGGCTATGGCTACACCTTC	TRBD1	TRBV6-5	NA	TRBJ1-2
CASSLMSRGRIGANEQFF	TGTGCCAGCAGCTTGATGTCCCGCGGGAGGATTGGTGCCAATGAGCAGTTCTTC	TRBD2	TRBV5-6	NA	TRBJ2-1
CASSSRGQLPTGELFF	TGTGCCAGCAGCTCCCGGGGACAGCTCCCCACCGGGGAGCTGTTTTTT	TRBD1	TRBV7-2	NA	TRBJ2-2
CASSLAPQMNTEAFF	TGTGCCAGCAGCTTAGCCCCACAGATGAACACTGAAGCTTTCTTT	NA	TRBV7-9	NA	TRBJ1-1
CAWERGYEQYF	TGTGCCTGGGAGAGGGGGTACGAGCAGTACTTC	NA	TRBV30	NA	TRBJ2-7
CSASPIYGYTF	TGCAGTGCTAGCCCTATCTATGGCTACACCTTC	NA	TRBV20-1	NA	TRBJ1-2
CASSWQSYEQYF	TGTGCCAGCAGCTGGCAGTCTTACGAGCAGTACTTC	NA	TRBV5-6	NA	TRBJ2-7
CASSEQGSYGYTF	TGTGCCAGCAGCGAACAGGGTTCCTATGGCTACACCTTC	NA	TRBV2	NA	TRBJ1-2
CASSPPGKSVYEQYF	TGTGCCAGCTCACCACCGGGGAAGTCGGTCTACGAGCAGTACTTC	NA	TRBV18	once	TRBJ2-7
CASAYRGGMNTEAFF	TGTGCCAGCGCCTACAGGGGGGGGATGAACACTGAAGCTTTCTTT	TRBD1	TRBV6-1	NA	TRBJ1-1
CASSLLGAGGTDTQYF	TGTGCCAGCAGTTTATTGGGGGCAGGTGGCACAGATACGCAGTATTTT	NA	TRBV27	NA	TRBJ2-3
CASRPHTGTNYGYTF	TGTGCCAGCAGACCTCACACAGGAACTAACTATGGCTACACCTTC	NA	TRBV6-5	NA	TRBJ1-2
CASSYPPLAGRETQYF	TGTGCCAGCAGTTACCCCCCTCTAGCGGGGCGAGAGACCCAGTACTTC	TRBD2	TRBV28	NA	TRBJ2-5
CASSLHRGSPLHF	TGTGCCAGCAGCTTACACAGGGGGTCACCCCTCCACTTT	TRBD1	TRBV7-6	NA	TRBJ1-6
CASTRDGQGYTF	TGTGCCAGTACCAGGGATGGTCAGGGCTACACCTTC	NA	TRBV19	few	TRBJ1-2
CAWSPQAGELFF	TGTGCCTGGAGTCCCCAGGCCGGGGAGCTGTTTTTT	NA	TRBV30	NA	TRBJ2-2
CASSFSSRGAFF	TGTGCCAGCAGCTTCTCGAGCCGAGGAGCTTTCTTT	NA	TRBV7-9	NA	TRBJ1-1
CASSVQAPNTGELFF	TGCGCCAGCAGTGTCCAGGCCCCGAACACCGGGGAGCTGTTTTTT	NA	TRBV10-2	NA	TRBJ2-2
CASSPRPGTENYGYTF	TGTGCCAGCAGCCCACGGCCAGGGACAGAAAACTATGGCTACACCTTC	TRBD1	TRBV7-9	NA	TRBJ1-2
CASSAKTSSEQYF	TGTGCCAGCAGCGCAAAGACTAGTAGCGAGCAGTACTTC	NA	TRBV2	NA	TRBJ2-7
CASSFSGTGGIDEQYF	TGTGCCAGCAGCTTTTCAGGGACAGGGGGAATAGACGAGCAGTACTTC	TRBD1	TRBV9	NA	TRBJ2-7
CASSLPSQPSSEQYF	TGCGCCAGCAGCCTCCCGAGCCAGCCCAGTAGCGAGCAGTACTTC	NA	TRBV4-1	NA	TRBJ2-7
CASSLDLGVTQYF	TGTGCCAGCAGCTTAGATCTGGGCGTGACGCAGTATTTT	NA	TRBV11-2	NA	TRBJ2-3
CASSQEGNTASSPLHF	TGCGCCAGCAGCCAAGAGGGCAATACGGCGAGTTCACCCCTCCACTTT	NA	TRBV4-1	NA	TRBJ1-6
CARLDRDSYEQYF	TGTGCCCGCTTGGACAGGGATTCCTACGAGCAGTACTTC	TRBD1	TRBV30	NA	TRBJ2-7
CAISAGDEQFF	TGTGCCATCAGTGCGGGGGATGAGCAGTTCTTC	NA	TRBV10-3	NA	TRBJ2-1
CASSLTRDNQETQYF	TGTGCCAGCAGCTTAACCCGGGACAACCAAGAGACCCAGTACTTC	NA	TRBV7-2	NA	TRBJ2-5